This TCR beta chain was observed in a study of blood T cell repertoires in COVID-19. About the study: T cells, B-cell-depleted T cells, or PBMCs provided the cDNA or gDNA that served as material.

Recovered status applied to Cohort 3 donors who had two consecutive negative PCRs. It also applied to those with clearance or with symptom resolution. Per the authors' pipeline: Amplification with reference gene primers provided the estimates of nucleated cell counts. Data came from immunoSEQ multiplex PCR; TCRdb stores just in-frame clones and leaves some out. The V and J calls and clone size are taken from that table; D and trimming were inferred from the DNA. Of approximately 440,000 clones in the sample, around 91% are singletons; the top ten hold about 0.6%. The specimen sequenced was PBMCs or T cells enriched from blood (not recorded which). The TCR sequence derives from a man younger than 35 who had recovered from COVID-19.

Here the CDR3 reads CASRGLTGELFF. The CDR3 nucleotides are TGTGCCAGCAGGGGGCTCACCGGGGAGCTGTTTTTT. V gene TRBV2 combines with J gene TRBJ2-2, with D perhaps matching TRBD1 (5 bases). CDR3 length: 12 amino acids. Trimming removed 6 bases at V and 4 bases at J, with 6 bases between. Germline-derived CDR1 and CDR2 are SNHLY and FYNNEI.